This T cell receptor beta chain was retrieved from a study of blood T cell repertoires in COVID-19 (TCRdb year 2020). At the level of the whole study: Collaborator samples came from the United States, Italy and Spain and covered acute and convalescent phases of COVID-19. Where HLA class I and class II types were available, the types were taken from metadata supplied by the sample provider, not from assay-based typing. The repertoires were released in a freely available public database intended as a resource for research on the immune response to SARS-CoV-2. The dataset comprised deeply sampled blood TCRbeta repertoires from subjects exposed to, actively infected with, or recovered from COVID-19. Samples came from the ongoing ImmuneRACE study (first 160 participants) plus 1,254 subjects from 6 global collaborators. The material from the prospective study consisted of cDNA or gDNA derived from T cells, B-cell-depleted T cells, or PBMCs. A de-identified subject ID, COVID-19 status, age in years and sex were almost always included in the sample metadata.

Paper-wide results and their limitations: How much clinical and demographic metadata was included differed by source and by participant, and the metadata was provided uncurated.

Another Seattle source contributed samples from volunteer blood donors who had recovered from COVID-19. Whole blood was collected in K2EDTA tubes by collaborating institutions according to the institutions' own protocols. For TCRbeta analysis, collaborator samples were shipped as frozen whole blood, as isolated PBMCs, or as DNA extracted from either sample type. The germline V gene encodes CDR1 SGHNT and CDR2 YYREEE (reference sequence). The germline V end is reduced by 4 bases and the J end by 4 bases; junction bases left unmatched: 3. Inclusive of the bounding cysteine and phenylalanine, the CDR3 is 14 residues long. The sequence is cut down to CDR3 DNA, 42 bases in frame from base 1. TCRbeta CDR3 regions were amplified from genomic DNA using the immunoSEQ Assay, a bias-controlled multiplex PCR. The study's own analysis went as follows. Within the assay, amplification of reference gene primers was used to estimate how many nucleated cells each sample contained. To quantify the absolute abundance of each unique TCRbeta CDR3 rearrangement, sequence reads were collapsed and filtered. For each sample, productive Simpson clonality was calculated by taking the square root of Simpson's diversity index across productive rearrangements. TCRdb retrieved this table from immuneACCESS and kept in-frame rearrangements only. Not all clones are present; in checked studies, unresolved V genes account for under half, and no reason is known for the remainder. That table furnishes V, J and clone size, whereas the DNA furnished D and trimming. Here the sample has hundreds of thousands of clones; about 90% occur a single time. The biggest ten clones account for less than 1.6% of the sample.

A note on this clone: Its target antigen remains unknown. No base-level quality is on record; no much larger clone is a single base apart.

The sequence was collected from a woman in her forties who had recovered from COVID-19. The chain couples TRBV5-4 to TRBJ2-7, with 12 middle bases fitting TRBD2. Sequenced input: peripheral blood. CDR3 loop: CASSPGTSGYEQYF. The nucleotide sequence reads TGTGCCAGCAGCCCGGGGACTAGCGGGTACGAGCAGTACTTC.